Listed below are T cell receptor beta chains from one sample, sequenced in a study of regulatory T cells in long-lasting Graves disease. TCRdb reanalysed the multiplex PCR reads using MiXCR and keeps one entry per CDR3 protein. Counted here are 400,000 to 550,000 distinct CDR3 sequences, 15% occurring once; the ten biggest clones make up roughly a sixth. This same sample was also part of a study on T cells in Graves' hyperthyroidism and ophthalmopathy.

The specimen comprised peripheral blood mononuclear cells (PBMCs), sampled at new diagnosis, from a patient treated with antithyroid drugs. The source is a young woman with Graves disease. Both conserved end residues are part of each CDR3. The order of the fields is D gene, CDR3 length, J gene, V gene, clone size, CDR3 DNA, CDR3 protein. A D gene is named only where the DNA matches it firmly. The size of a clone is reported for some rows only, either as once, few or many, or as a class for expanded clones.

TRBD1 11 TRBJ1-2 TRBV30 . TGTGCCTGGAGCGGACAGGGAGGCTACACCTTC CAWSGQGGYTF
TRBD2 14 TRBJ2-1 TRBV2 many TGTGCCAGCAGTGGGGAGGCTAGCGGTAATGAGCAGTTCTTC CASSGEASGNEQFF
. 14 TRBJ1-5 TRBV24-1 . TGTGCCACCGGGGCGAAAACGGGCAATCAGCCCCAGCATTTT CATGAKTGNQPQHF
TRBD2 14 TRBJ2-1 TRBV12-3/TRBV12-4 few TGTGCCAGCAGCAGGGACTACTCCTACAATGAGCAGTTCTTC CASSRDYSYNEQFF
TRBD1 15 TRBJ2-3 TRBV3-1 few TGTGCCAGCAGCCGGACAGGGGGCGCCTCAGATACGCAGTATTTT CASSRTGGASDTQYF
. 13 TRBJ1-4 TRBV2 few TGTGCCAGCAGTCAAAGGGATCGGGAAAAACTGTTTTTT CASSQRDREKLFF
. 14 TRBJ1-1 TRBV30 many TGTGCCTGGAGTGTTGTTGGGTGGAACACTGAAGCTTTCTTT CAWSVVGWNTEAFF
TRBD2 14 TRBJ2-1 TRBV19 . TGTGCCAGTAGTCGCGGGAGGGAGTACAATGAGCAGTTCTTC CASSRGREYNEQFF
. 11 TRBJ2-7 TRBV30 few TGTGCCTGGATGGCTAGCCGCGAGCAGTACTTC CAWMASREQYF
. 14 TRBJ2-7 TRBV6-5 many TGTGCCAGCAGTTACTCGGGTAACCGCTACGAGCAGTACTTC CASSYSGNRYEQYF
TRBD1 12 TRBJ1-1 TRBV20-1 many TGCAGGGCGACAGGGGGGAACACTGAAGCTTTCTTT CRATGGNTEAFF
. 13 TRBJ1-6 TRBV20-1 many TGCAGTGCTATGGGCAGGGGAATTTCACCCCTCCACTTT CSAMGRGISPLHF
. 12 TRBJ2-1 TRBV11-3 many TGTGCCAGCAGCTGGAGCGGGACAGAGCAGTTCTTC CASSWSGTEQFF
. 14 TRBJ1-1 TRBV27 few TGTGCCAGCTCCTCGCACCCGATGAACACTGGAGCTTTCTTT CASSSHPMNTGAFF
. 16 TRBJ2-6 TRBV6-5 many TGTGCCAGCAGTTACTCGAGCAGGTCTGGGGCCAACGTCCTGACTTTC CASSYSSRSGANVLTF
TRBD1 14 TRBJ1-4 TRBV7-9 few TGTGCCAGCAGCCTGAGACAGGGGGTTGAAAAACTGTTTTTT CASSLRQGVEKLFF
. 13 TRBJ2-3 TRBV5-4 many TGTGCCAGCAGCTTGGTATTAGGAGATACGCAGTATTTT CASSLVLGDTQYF
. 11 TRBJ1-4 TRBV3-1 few TGTGCCAGCAGCCTAGAAGAAAAACTGTTTTTT CASSLEEKLFF
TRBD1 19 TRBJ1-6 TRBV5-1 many TGCGCCAGCAGCTTGTCCGGACAGGGGGTTAGGGTGAACAATTCACCCCTCCACTTT CASSLSGQGVRVNNSPLHF
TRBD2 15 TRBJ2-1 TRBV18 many TGTGCCGGGCTTAGCGGTAGCGGGAGAGCCAATGAGCAGTTCTTC CAGLSGSGRANEQFF
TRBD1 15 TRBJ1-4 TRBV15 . TGTGCCACCAGCAGAGGCAGGGGGCAAAATGAAAAACTGTTTTTT CATSRGRGQNEKLFF
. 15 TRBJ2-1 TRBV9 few TGTGCCAGCAGCTCCCCGGGAGCCGACGGGAATGAGCAGTTCTTC CASSSPGADGNEQFF
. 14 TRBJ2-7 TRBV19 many TGTGCCAGTAGCTTCCGGGACAATTCCTACGAGCAGTACTTC CASSFRDNSYEQYF
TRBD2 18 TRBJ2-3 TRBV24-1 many TGTGCCACCAGTGGTATAACCGGGACTAGCGGGAGCACAGATACGCAGTATTTT CATSGITGTSGSTDTQYF
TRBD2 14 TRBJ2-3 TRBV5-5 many TGTGCCAGCAGCCATCCTAGCGGGACAGATACGCAGTATTTT CASSHPSGTDTQYF
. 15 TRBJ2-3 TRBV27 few TGTGCCAGCAGTTTTTCCTGGGGGAGCACAGATACGCAGTATTTT CASSFSWGSTDTQYF
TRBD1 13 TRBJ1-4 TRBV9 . TGTGCCAGCGGACAGGGGGAAGGTGAAAAACTGTTTTTT CASGQGEGEKLFF
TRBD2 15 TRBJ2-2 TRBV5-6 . TGTGCCAGCAGCTTTAAACGGAGCGGGGCCGGGGAGCTGTTTTTT CASSFKRSGAGELFF
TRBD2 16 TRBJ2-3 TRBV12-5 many TGTGCTAGTGGTCGGATGACTAGCGGGGTCCCAGATACGCAGTATTTT CASGRMTSGVPDTQYF
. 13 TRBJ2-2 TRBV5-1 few TGCGCCAGCAGCTTGATCGCCCCCGGGGAGCTGTTTTTT CASSLIAPGELFF
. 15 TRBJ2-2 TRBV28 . TGTGCCAGCAGTTTCTGGCAGGGGGGCACCGGGGAGCTGTTTTTT CASSFWQGGTGELFF
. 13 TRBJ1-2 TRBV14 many TGTGCCAGCAGCCTCTACTCAGCGGGCGGCTACACCTTC CASSLYSAGGYTF
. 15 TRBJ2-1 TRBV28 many TGTGCCAGCAGGCCGCGCACAGACTCCTACAATGAGCAGTTCTTC CASRPRTDSYNEQFF
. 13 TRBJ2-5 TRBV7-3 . TGTGCCAGCAGCTTACAACCCCAAGAGACCCAGTACTTC CASSLQPQETQYF
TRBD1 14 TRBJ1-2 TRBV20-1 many TGCAGTGCTAGATACAGGGGGCGGGGCTATGGCTACACCTTC CSARYRGRGYGYTF
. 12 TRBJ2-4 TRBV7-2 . TGTGCCAGCAGGGCTTGGGGGGAAGCCCAGTACTTC CASRAWGEAQYF
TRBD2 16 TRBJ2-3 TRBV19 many TGTGCCAGTAGTATAACTAGCGGGAGGACCACAGATACGCAGTATTTT CASSITSGRTTDTQYF
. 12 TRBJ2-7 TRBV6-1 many TGTGCCAGCAGAGATAGCGGCGCCGAGCAGTACTTC CASRDSGAEQYF
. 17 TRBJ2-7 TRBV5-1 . TGCGCCAGCAGCTATGCCGGGACTGGCGGTAGCTCCTACGAGCAGTACTTC CASSYAGTGGSSYEQYF
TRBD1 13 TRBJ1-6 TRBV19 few TGTGCCAGCAGAGGGACAGTGAATTCACCCCTCCACTTT CASRGTVNSPLHF
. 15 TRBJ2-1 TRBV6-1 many TGTGCCAGCAGCGAGGGGGGTTTCTCCTACAATGAGCAGTTCTTC CASSEGGFSYNEQFF
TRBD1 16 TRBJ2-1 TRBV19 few TGTGCCAGTAGTATAGGTAGGGAGACAGGGCACAATGAGCAGTTCTTC CASSIGRETGHNEQFF
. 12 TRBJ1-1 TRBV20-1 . TGCAGTGCTAGAGCTCACGACACTGAAGCTTTCTTT CSARAHDTEAFF
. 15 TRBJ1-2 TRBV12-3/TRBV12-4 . TGTGCCAGCAGTAGATGGGACACCCCTTTCTATGGCTACACCTTC CASSRWDTPFYGYTF
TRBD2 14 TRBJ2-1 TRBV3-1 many TGTGCCAGCAGCCAAGAGGCCGGGACTAAAGAGCAGTTCTTC CASSQEAGTKEQFF
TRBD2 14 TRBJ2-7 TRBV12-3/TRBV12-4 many TGTGCCAGCAGTTCCGGGACTAGCGGGAAAGGGCAGTACTTC CASSSGTSGKGQYF
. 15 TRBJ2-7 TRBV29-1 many TGCAGCGTTGAAGACGGAGGCGGGACCACCTACGAGCAGTACTTC CSVEDGGGTTYEQYF
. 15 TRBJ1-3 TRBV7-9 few TGTGCCAGCAGCCCCCGGGAGGCCTCTGGAAACACCATATATTTT CASSPREASGNTIYF
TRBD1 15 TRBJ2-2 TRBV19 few TGTGCCAGTAGTAGTGGACAGGGGGGGACCGGGGAGCTGTTTTTT CASSSGQGGTGELFF